The clone carrying this T cell receptor beta chain was detected ten times or more. The antigen remains undetermined. This entry belongs to a study of T cell repertoires in cytomegalovirus infection. Study-wide context: In public TCR beta signatures, there were indications of both CMV infection and matching HLA type. Findings of the study overall: Cumulative public TCR beta family frequency identified carriers of CMV plus the relevant HLA.

The CDR3 loop spans 17 amino acids. From germline, CDR1 is SGHVS and CDR2 FNYEAQ. With V trimmed by 1 base and J by 0 bases, 8 bases remained unmatched. TCRdb called the reads again in MiXCR, with one record for every CDR3 protein. The sample comprises fewer than 550,000 distinct CDR3 sequences, 31% of which are singletons, and about an eighth rests with the top ten. This sequence originates from a human donor in good health (CMV status not recorded). Some clones in this sample may be carry-over from other donors' samples. The specimen sequenced was PBMCs. This chain uses TRBV7-6 with TRBJ1-1, with 7 bases aligning to TRBD1. CDR3 in DNA: TGTGCCAGCAGCTTAGTTCGGCAGGGGGTAATGAACACTGAAGCTTTCTTT. The encoded protein is CASSLVRQGVMNTEAFF.